The 17 T cell receptor beta chains below all came from one sample that was sequenced in a study of cytomegalovirus exposure and HLA in healthy donors. Primers for the PCR totalled 60 Vbeta and 13 Jbeta. TCRdb's table, derived via immunoSEQ multiplex PCR, lists solely in-frame clones and lacks some. The repertoire holds about 200,000 clones, with 70% to 80% as singletons. The sample consisted of PBMCs. The receptor source for this set is a girl aged 5-17 years in good health and CMV-seropositive.

The chain recombines TRBV25-1 with TRBJ2-3; no reliable D call. Trimming stripped 3 bases from V and 5 bases from J, with 6 bases between. The germline V gene has CDR1 MGHDK and CDR2 SYGVNS. CDR3 length: 12 amino acids. CDR3 nucleotides: TGTGCCAGCAGTGATTCCCTAGATACGCAGTATTTT. It is translated as CASSDSLDTQYF.

The chain is built from TRBV7-2 and TRBJ1-1, with D possibly TRBD1 on 6 matching bases. CDR1 and CDR2 from the germline V gene are SGHTA and FQGNSA. V shed 10 bases and J shed 3 bases, with 15 bases lying between them. There are 13 residues in the CDR3. Here the CDR3 DNA reads TGTGCCACGCTACAGGGTATACACACTGAAGCTTTCTTT. It codes for CATLQGIHTEAFF. Using reference TRBV7-2 and TRBJ1-1 for the parts outside the CDR3, the full variable domain is GAGVSQSPSNKVTEKGKDVELRCDPISGHTALYWYRQSLGQGLEFLIYFQGNSAPDKSGLPSDRFSAERTGGSVSTLTIQRTQQEDSAVYLCATLQGIHTEAFFGQGTRLTVV.

This clone has just a few counts. The chain combines TRBV5-6 with TRBJ2-7; no definite D call. Trimming took off 4 bases at V and 6 bases at J, with 11 bases between the two ends. Per the germline V gene, CDR1 is SGHDT and CDR2 is YYEEEE. The CDR3 has 12 residues. CDR3 DNA sequence: TGTGCCAGCAGCCTCCCTTCGGGCGAGCAGTACTTC. This sequence encodes CASSLPSGEQYF.

The chain joins TRBV5-4 to TRBJ2-1, with 9 bases identical to TRBD2. J gave up 8 bases and V 4 bases, and 16 bases lay outside the gene matches. This CDR3 region has 17 residues. Germline CDR1 reads SGHNT; CDR2 reads YYREEE (reference sequence). The CDR3 is CASSLGLGGGGADEQFF. The DNA for the CDR3 is TGTGCCAGCAGCCTGGGGTTAGGTGGCGGGGGGGCCGATGAGCAGTTCTTC. The full variable domain, completed using reference TRBV5-4 and TRBJ2-1, is ETGVTQSPTHLIKTRGQQVTLRCSSQSGHNTVSWYQQALGQGPQFIFQYYREEENGRGNFPPRFSGLQFPNYSSELNVNALELDDSALYLCASSLGLGGGGADEQFFGPGTRLTVL.

The chain links TRBV7-6 to TRBJ2-7; D may be TRBD2 (5 bases). V lost 2 bases and J lost 3, with 14 bases in between. The germline gives CDR1 SGHVS, CDR2 FNYEAQ. The CDR3 spans 15 residues. The CDR3 sequence: CASSLSSVVGYEQYF. CDR3 DNA sequence: TGTGCCAGCAGCTTAAGTAGCGTCGTAGGCTACGAGCAGTACTTC.

This clone was counted once. This sequence joins TRBV7-9 and TRBJ2-2, with D hard to call. This CDR3 has 14 amino acids. V was trimmed by 0 bases and J by 6 bases, leaving 8 bases between them. Germline V lookup: CDR1 SEHNR, CDR2 FQNEAQ (reference sequence). CDR3 nucleotide sequence: TGTGCCAGCAGCTTAGCGCGAAACGCCGGGGAGCTGTTTTTT. Its translation: CASSLARNAGELFF.

This clone is a singleton in its sample. V is TRBV9 and J is TRBJ2-2; the D is unclear. The CDR3 covers 12 residues. V was pared by 6 bases and J by 4 bases, with 7 bases between. Germline-derived CDR1 and CDR2 are SGDLS and YYNGEE. CDR3 coding DNA: TGTGCCAGCACCCGGGTCACCGGGGAGCTGTTTTTT. Translating it yields CASTRVTGELFF.

This clone was seen more than once but under ten times. The chain combines TRBV18 with TRBJ1-6; maybe TRBD1 (6 bases). Trimming took off 6 bases at V and 6 bases at J, with 12 bases between the two ends. CDR1 and CDR2 from the germline V gene are KGHSH and LQKENI. The CDR3 has 14 amino acids. The CDR3 nucleotides read TGTGCCAGCTCGCTACAGGGTGCTAATTCACCCCTCCACTTT. This encodes CASSLQGANSPLHF.

In its sample, this clone was seen once. The chain links TRBV7-8 to TRBJ1-1; D may be TRBD1 (5 bases). V lost 2 bases and J 9 bases, leaving 10 bases between the germline ends. This CDR3 spans 12 amino acids. From germline, CDR1 is SGHVS and CDR2 FQNEAQ. In DNA, the CDR3 is TGTGCCAGCAGCTTACTTGACAGCAAAGCTTTCTTT. It is translated as CASSLLDSKAFF.

The rearrangement joins TRBV11-2 to TRBJ2-5; no reliable D call. CDR3 length equals 13 residues. The V and J ends lost 1 base and 5 bases respectively, with 8 bases between them. The germline V gene encodes CDR1 SGHAT and CDR2 FQNNGV. The CDR3 loop reads CASSLAEKETQYF. The DNA of the CDR3 is TGTGCCAGCAGCTTAGCCGAGAAGGAGACCCAGTACTTC.

The chain is built from TRBV7-2 and TRBJ1-1; tentatively, D is TRBD1 (6 bases). Germline V CDR1 and CDR2: SGHTA, FQGNSA. CDR3 length equals 17 residues. The ends were cut back, 3 bases at V and 6 bases at J, with 23 bases in the middle. The CDR3 DNA sequence: TGTGCCAGCAGCTTTCTGAACCCCAGGGGAGGGACCGCTGAAGCTTTCTTT. Translating gives CASSFLNPRGGTAEAFF.

The chain joins TRBV7-2 to TRBJ2-5, with TRBD2 identical over 8 bases. V shed 3 bases and J 9 bases; nucleotides not matched to a gene: 3. The CDR3 consists of 12 residues. The germline CDR1 and CDR2 sequences are SGHTA and FQGNSA. The chain's CDR3 is CASSLLAGAQYF. Here the CDR3 DNA reads TGTGCCAGCAGCTTGCTAGCGGGTGCCCAGTACTTC.

V usage is TRBV6-1 and J usage is TRBJ2-1; D ambiguous. CDR3 length: 15 residues. CDR1 and CDR2 (germline): MNHNS, SASEGT. Trimming took off 6 bases at V and 0 bases at J, with 12 bases between the two ends. The CDR3 reads CASSHGPLSYNEQFF. The CDR3 DNA reads as TGTGCCAGCAGCCATGGGCCTCTCTCCTACAATGAGCAGTTCTTC.

The V and J genes are TRBV5-1 and TRBJ1-3, with D uncertain. The germline gives CDR1 SGHRS, CDR2 YFSETQ. CDR3 length: 13 amino acids. The V end was cut by 0 bases, the J end by 4 bases, with 5 bases between. CDR3 sequence (DNA): TGCGCCAGCAGCTTGGGCGCGGGAAACACCATATATTTT. This encodes CASSLGAGNTIYF.

This chain links TRBV7-2 with TRBJ1-2; 8 bases agree with TRBD1. V lost 4 bases to trimming and J lost 8 bases; unmatched junction nucleotides: 9. Looked up from germline, CDR1 is SGHTA and CDR2 is FQGNSA. This CDR3 comprises 14 residues. CDR3 bases: TGTGCCAGCAGCTCTGGACAGGGCCGGCAAGGCTACACCTTC. Protein: CASSSGQGRQGYTF.

The CDR3 protein is CASSQGKGSYQPQHF. DNA of the CDR3: TGTGCCAGCTCACAGGGAAAGGGGTCCTATCAGCCCCAGCATTTT. The chain is built from TRBV18 and TRBJ1-5; tentatively, D is TRBD1 (5 bases). The CDR3 is 15 residues long. CDR1 is KGHSH and CDR2 is LQKENI in the germline V gene. The V gene lost 4 bases and the J gene lost 5 bases, with 15 bases spanning the gap.

This chain links TRBV29-1 with TRBJ2-1; D ambiguous. The germline CDR1 and CDR2 sequences are SQVTM and ANQGSEA. CDR3 length equals 14 residues. Trimming took 3 bases from V and 0 from J, leaving 9 bases between them. The CDR3 region is CSVELESSYNEQFF. The CDR3 nucleotides read TGCAGCGTTGAGTTGGAGAGCTCCTACAATGAGCAGTTCTTC.